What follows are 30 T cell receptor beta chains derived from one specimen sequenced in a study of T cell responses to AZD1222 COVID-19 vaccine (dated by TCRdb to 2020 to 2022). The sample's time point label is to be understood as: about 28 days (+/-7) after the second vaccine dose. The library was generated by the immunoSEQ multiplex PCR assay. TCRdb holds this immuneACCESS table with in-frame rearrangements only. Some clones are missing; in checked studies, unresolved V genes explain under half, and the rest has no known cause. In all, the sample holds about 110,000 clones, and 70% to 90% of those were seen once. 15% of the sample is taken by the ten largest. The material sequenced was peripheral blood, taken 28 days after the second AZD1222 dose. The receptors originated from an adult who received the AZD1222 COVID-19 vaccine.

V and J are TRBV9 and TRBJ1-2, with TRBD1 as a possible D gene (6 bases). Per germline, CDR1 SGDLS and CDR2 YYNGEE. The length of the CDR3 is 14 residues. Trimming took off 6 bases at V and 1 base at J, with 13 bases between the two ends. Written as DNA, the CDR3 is TGTGCCAGCACTGCCGCAGGGGATAACTATGGCTACACCTTC. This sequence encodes CASTAAGDNYGYTF.

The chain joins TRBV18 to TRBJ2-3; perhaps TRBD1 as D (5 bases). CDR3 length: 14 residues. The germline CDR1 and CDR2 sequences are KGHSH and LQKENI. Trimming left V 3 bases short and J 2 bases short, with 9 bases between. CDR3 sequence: CASSPRGITDTQYF. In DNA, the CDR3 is TGTGCCAGCTCACCTAGGGGAATCACAGATACGCAGTATTTT.

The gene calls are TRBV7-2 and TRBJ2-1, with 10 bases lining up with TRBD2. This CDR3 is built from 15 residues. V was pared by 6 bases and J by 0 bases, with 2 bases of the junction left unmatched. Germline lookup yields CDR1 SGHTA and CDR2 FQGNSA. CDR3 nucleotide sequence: TGTGCCAGCAGGCCTAGCGGGAGCTCCTACAATGAGCAGTTCTTC. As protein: CASRPSGSSYNEQFF.

CDR3 amino acids: CAWKEGLGGYTF. For the CDR3, the DNA is TGTGCCTGGAAAGAAGGGTTAGGGGGCTACACCTTC. The chain links TRBV30 to TRBJ1-2; D is unclear. Germline CDR1 GTSNPN, CDR2 SVGIG (reference sequence). The CDR3 covers 12 residues. V was pared by 4 bases and J by 8 bases, with 14 bases between.

CDR3 residues: CAISWTSGGTGHEQFF. For the CDR3, the DNA is TGTGCCATCAGTTGGACTAGCGGGGGAACGGGTCATGAGCAGTTCTTC. V gene TRBV10-3 combines with J gene TRBJ2-1; TRBD2 agrees at 13 bases. CDR1 and CDR2 from the germline V gene are ENHRY and SYGVKD. CDR3 length: 16 amino acids. With V trimmed by 5 bases and J by 8 bases, 9 bases remained unmatched.

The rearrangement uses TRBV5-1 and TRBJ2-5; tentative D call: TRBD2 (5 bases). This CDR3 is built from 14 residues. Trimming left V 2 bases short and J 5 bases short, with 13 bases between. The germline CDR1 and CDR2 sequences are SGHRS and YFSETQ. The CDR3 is CASSFGVGSETQYF. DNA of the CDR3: TGCGCCAGCAGCTTTGGGGTAGGGAGTGAGACCCAGTACTTC.

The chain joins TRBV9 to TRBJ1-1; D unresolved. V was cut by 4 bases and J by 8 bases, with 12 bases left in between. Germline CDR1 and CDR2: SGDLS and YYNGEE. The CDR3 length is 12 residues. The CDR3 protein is CASSPWTAEAFF. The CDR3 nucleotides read TGTGCCAGCAGCCCCTGGACGGCAGAAGCTTTCTTT.

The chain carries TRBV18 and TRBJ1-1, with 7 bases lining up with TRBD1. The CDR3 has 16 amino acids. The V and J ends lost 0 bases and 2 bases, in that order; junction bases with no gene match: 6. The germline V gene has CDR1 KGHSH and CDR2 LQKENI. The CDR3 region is CASSPPSGGANTEAFF. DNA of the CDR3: TGTGCCAGCTCACCACCGTCAGGGGGAGCCAACACTGAAGCTTTCTTT.

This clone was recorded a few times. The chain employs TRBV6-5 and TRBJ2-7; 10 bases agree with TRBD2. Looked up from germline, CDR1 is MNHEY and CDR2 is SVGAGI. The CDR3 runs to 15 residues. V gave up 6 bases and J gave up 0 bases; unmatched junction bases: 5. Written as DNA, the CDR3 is TGTGCCAGCAGGAGGAGCGGGGGGGGCTCCTACGAGCAGTACTTC. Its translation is CASRRSGGGSYEQYF.

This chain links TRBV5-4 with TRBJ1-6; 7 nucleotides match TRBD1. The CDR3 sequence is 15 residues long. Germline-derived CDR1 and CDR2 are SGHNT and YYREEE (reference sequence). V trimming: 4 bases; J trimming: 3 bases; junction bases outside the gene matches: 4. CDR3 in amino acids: CASSDGQVYNSPLHF. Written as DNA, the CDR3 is TGTGCCAGCAGCGATGGACAGGTCTATAATTCACCCCTCCACTTT.

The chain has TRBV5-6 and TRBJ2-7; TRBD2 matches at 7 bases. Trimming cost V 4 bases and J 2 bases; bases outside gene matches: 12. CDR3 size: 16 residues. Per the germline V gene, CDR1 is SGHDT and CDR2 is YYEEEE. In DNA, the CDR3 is TGTGCCAGCAGCGGGACTATAGCGGCCCTACCCTACGAGCAGTACTTC. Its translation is CASSGTIAALPYEQYF.

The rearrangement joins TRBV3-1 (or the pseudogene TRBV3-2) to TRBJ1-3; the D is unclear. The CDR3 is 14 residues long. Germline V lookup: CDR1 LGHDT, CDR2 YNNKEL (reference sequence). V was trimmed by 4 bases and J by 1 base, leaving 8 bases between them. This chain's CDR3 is CASSPLRSGNTIYF. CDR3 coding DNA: TGTGCCAGCAGCCCTCTCAGGTCTGGAAACACCATATATTTT.

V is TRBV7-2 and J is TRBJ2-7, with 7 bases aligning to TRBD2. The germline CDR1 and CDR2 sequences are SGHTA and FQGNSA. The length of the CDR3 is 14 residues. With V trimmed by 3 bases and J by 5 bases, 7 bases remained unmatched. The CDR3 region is CASSLGLTTHEQYF. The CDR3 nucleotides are TGTGCCAGCAGCTTGGGACTAACCACCCACGAGCAGTACTTC.

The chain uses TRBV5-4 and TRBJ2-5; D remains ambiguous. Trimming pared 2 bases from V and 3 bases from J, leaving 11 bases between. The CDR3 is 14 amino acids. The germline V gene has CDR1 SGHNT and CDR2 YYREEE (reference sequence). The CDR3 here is CASSFSPQEETQYF. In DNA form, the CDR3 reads TGTGCCAGCAGCTTCTCCCCCCAGGAAGAGACCCAGTACTTC.

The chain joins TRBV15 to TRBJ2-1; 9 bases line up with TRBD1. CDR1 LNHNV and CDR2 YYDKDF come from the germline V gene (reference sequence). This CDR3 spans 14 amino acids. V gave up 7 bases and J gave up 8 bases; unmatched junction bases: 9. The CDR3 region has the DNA TGTGCCACCAACCTCGGGACAGGGCCCGATGAGCAGTTCTTC. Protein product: CATNLGTGPDEQFF.

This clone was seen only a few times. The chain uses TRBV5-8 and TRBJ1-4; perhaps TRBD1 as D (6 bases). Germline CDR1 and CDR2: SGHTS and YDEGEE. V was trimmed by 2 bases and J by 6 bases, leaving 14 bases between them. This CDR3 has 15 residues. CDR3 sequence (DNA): TGTGCCAGCAGCTTTCAGGGGCCTGCCGATGAAAAACTGTTTTTT. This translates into CASSFQGPADEKLFF.

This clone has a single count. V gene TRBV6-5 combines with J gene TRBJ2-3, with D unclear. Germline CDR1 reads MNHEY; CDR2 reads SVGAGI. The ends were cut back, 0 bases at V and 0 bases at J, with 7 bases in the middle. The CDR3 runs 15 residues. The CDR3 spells CASSYSASSTDTQYF. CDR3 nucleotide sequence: TGTGCCAGCAGTTACTCGGCTAGTAGCACAGATACGCAGTATTTT.

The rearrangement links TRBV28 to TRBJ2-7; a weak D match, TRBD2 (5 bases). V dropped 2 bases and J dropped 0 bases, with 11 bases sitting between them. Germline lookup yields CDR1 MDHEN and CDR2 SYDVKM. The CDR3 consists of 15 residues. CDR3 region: CASSLEGFGSYEQYF. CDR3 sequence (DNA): TGTGCCAGCAGTTTAGAGGGATTTGGCTCCTACGAGCAGTACTTC.

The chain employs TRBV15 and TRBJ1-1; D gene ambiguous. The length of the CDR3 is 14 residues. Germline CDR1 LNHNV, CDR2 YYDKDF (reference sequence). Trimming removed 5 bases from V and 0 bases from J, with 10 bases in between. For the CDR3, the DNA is TGTGCCACCAGCGGGAACGAGTTGAACACTGAAGCTTTCTTT. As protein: CATSGNELNTEAFF.

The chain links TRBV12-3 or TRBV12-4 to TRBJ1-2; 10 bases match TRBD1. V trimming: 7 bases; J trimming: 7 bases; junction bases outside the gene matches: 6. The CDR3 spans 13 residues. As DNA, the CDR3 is TGTGCCAGCATTAGGACAGGGGGTGGTGGCTACACCTTC. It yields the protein CASIRTGGGGYTF.

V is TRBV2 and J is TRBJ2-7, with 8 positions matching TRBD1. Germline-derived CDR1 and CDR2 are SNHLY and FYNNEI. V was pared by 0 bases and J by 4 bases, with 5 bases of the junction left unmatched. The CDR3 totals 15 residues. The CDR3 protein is CASSEADRGSYEQYF. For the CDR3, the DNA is TGTGCCAGCAGTGAAGCAGACAGGGGCTCGTACGAGCAGTACTTC.

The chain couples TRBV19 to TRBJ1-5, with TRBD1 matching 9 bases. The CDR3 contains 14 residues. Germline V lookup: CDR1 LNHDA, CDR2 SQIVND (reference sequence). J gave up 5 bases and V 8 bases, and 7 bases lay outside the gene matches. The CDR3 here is CASEKGTGYQPQHF. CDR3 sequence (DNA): TGTGCCAGTGAAAAAGGGACAGGGTATCAGCCCCAGCATTTT. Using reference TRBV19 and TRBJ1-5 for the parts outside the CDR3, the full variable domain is DGGITQSPKYLFRKEGQNVTLSCEQNLNHDAMYWYRQDPGQGLRLIYYSQIVNDFQKGDIAEGYSVSREKKESFPLTVTSAQKNPTAFYLCASEKGTGYQPQHFGDGTRLSIL.

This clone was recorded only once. This chain's CDR3 is CASSLVRNTEAFF. The CDR3 nucleotides are TGTGCCAGCAGCTTAGTGCGGAACACTGAAGCTTTCTTT. The V gene is TRBV11-2, the J gene TRBJ1-1; D is unresolved. Trimming shortened V by 1 base and J by 1 base, and 4 bases separated the two germline ends. Per the germline V gene, CDR1 is SGHAT and CDR2 is FQNNGV. This CDR3 is built from 13 residues.

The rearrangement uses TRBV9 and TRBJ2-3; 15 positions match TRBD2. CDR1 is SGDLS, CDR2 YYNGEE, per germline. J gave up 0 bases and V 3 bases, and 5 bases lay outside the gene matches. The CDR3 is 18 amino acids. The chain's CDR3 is CASSAGLAGGSSTDTQYF. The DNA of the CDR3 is TGTGCCAGCAGCGCGGGACTAGCGGGGGGCAGCAGCACAGATACGCAGTATTTT.

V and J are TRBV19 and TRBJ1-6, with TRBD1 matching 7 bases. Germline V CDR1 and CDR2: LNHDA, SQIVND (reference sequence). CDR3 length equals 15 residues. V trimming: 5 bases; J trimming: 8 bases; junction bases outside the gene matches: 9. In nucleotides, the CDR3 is TGTGCCAGTAGTTTCCTCGACAGGGCTGATTCACCCCTCCACTTT. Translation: CASSFLDRADSPLHF.

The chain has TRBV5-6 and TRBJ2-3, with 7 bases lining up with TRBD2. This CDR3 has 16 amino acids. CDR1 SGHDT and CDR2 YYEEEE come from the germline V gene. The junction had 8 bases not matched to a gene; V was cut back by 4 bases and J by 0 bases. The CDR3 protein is CASSQGLPGSTDTQYF. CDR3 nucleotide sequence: TGTGCCAGCAGCCAGGGACTACCCGGTAGCACAGATACGCAGTATTTT.

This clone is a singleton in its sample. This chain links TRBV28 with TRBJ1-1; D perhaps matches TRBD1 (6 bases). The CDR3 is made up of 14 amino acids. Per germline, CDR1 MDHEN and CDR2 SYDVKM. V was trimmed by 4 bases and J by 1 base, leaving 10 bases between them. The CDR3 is CASSSWGQNTEAFF. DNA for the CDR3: TGTGCCAGCAGTTCCTGGGGGCAGAACACTGAAGCTTTCTTT.

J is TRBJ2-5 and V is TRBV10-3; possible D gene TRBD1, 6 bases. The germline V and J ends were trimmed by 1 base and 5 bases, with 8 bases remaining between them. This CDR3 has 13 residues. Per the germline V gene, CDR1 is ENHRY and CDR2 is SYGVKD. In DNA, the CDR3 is TGTGCCATCAGTGAGTATACAGGGGAGACCCAGTACTTC. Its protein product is CAISEYTGETQYF.

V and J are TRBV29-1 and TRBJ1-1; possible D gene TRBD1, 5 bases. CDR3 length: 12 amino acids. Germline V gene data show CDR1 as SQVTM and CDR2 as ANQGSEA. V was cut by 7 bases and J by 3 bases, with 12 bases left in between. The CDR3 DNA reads TGCAGCGCCAGGGCGATCCACACTGAAGCTTTCTTT. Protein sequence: CSARAIHTEAFF.

CDR3 sequence: CASSLGQGMDGYTF. CDR3 DNA sequence: TGCGCCAGCAGCCTTGGACAGGGTATGGATGGCTACACCTTC. The V call is TRBV5-1, the J call TRBJ1-2; 8 bases fit TRBD1. CDR1 is SGHRS, CDR2 YFSETQ, per germline. The CDR3 contains 14 residues. The V gene end was trimmed by 4 bases and the J gene end by 6 bases; junction bases not matched to a gene: 8.